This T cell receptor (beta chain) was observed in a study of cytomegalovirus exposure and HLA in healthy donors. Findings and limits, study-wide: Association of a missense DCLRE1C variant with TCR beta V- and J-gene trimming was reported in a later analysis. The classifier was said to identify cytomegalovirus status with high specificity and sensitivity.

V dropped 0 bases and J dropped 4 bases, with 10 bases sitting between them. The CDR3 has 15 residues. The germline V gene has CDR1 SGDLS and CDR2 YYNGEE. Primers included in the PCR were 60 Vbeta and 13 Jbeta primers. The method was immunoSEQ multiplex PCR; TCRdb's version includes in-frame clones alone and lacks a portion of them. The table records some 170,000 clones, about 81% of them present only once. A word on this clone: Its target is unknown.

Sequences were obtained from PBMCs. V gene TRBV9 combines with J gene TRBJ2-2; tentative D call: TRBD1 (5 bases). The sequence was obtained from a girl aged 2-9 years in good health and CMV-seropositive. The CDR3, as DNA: TGTGCCAGCAGCGTAGAAGGGGTTCTCACCGGGGAGCTGTTTTTT. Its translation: CASSVEGVLTGELFF.